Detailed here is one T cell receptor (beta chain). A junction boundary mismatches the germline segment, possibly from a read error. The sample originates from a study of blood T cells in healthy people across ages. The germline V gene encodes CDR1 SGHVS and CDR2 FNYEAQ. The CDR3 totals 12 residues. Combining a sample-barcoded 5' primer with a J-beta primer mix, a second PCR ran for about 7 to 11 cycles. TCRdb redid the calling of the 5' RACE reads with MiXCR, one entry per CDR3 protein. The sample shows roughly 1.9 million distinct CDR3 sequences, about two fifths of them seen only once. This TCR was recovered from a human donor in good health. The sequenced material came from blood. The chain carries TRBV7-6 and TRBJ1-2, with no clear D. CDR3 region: CASGLAGVSYTF. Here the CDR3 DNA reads TGTGCCAGCGGCTTAGCTGGGGTCAGCTACACCTTC. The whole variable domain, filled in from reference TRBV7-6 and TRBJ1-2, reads GAGVSQSPRYKVTKRGQDVALRCDPISGHVSLYWYRQALGQGPEFLTYFNYEAQQDKSGLPNDRFSAERPEGSISTLTIQRTEQRDSAMYRCASGLAGVSYTFGSGTRLTVV.